Listed below are T cell receptor beta chains from one sample, sequenced in a study of human T cells and chemical hapten exposure. TCRdb independently ran MiXCR on the RACE reads; one entry per CDR3 protein. The table shows some 27,000 distinct CDR3 sequences, with 8% to 10% occurring only once. Sequences were derived from whole blood, sampled in connection with sensitization to the hapten diphenylcyclopropenone (DPC). The receptors shown here come from a young man with alopecia areata. Some clones in this sample may be carry-over from other donors' samples. Each CDR3 is given with its conserved first and last residue. Fields, in order: D gene, V gene, J gene, clone size, CDR3 DNA, CDR3 protein. D genes are given only for firm matches. Some rows mark clone size as missing; the rest say once, few, many or name a class of expanded clone.

.	TRBV12-3/TRBV12-4	TRBJ1-1	many	TGTGCCAGCAGTCCTACACTGAACACTGAAGCTTTCTTT	CASSPTLNTEAFF
TRBD2	TRBV12-3/TRBV12-4	TRBJ2-7	.	TGTGCCAGCAGTTTAGGTAGCGGGGTCTTCTCCTACGAGCAGTACTTC	CASSLGSGVFSYEQYF
TRBD2	TRBV30	TRBJ2-1	few	TGTGCCTGGAGTGGGGGAAGTGGAGCGGGAGTATCTTCCTACAATGAGCAGTTCTTC	CAWSGGSGAGVSSYNEQFF
TRBD1	TRBV12-5	TRBJ2-2	many	TGTGCTAGTGGTTCGATACCGGGACAGGGGGACAACGGGGAGCTGTTTTTT	CASGSIPGQGDNGELFF
TRBD1	TRBV5-1	TRBJ1-5	.	TGCGCCAGCAGCTTAGGACAGGGCCGCAATCAGCCCCAGCATTTT	CASSLGQGRNQPQHF
TRBD1	TRBV18	TRBJ1-3	few	TGTGCCAGCTCACCAGTGACAGGGCTGCTCCCTGGAAACACCATATATTTT	CASSPVTGLLPGNTIYF
TRBD2	TRBV7-9	TRBJ2-5	.	TGTGCCAGCAGCGTCACGGGAAGCCTAGCGGGAGGGGAGACCCAGTACTTC	CASSVTGSLAGGETQYF
.	TRBV30	TRBJ1-5	few	TGTGCCTGGAGTCATTACAGGGATTATAGCAATCAGCCCCAGCATTTT	CAWSHYRDYSNQPQHF
.	TRBV30	TRBJ2-3	.	TGTGCCTGGAGGGGAGCTAGCTCCACAGATACGCAGTATTTT	CAWRGASSTDTQYF
TRBD1	TRBV2	TRBJ2-7	.	TGTGCCAGCAGCGCCGGGACAGGGAACGACGAGCAGTACTTC	CASSAGTGNDEQYF
.	TRBV6-2/TRBV6-3	TRBJ2-1	many	TGTGCCAGCAGTTACCTAGGCTCGGCCGGAGCCTACAATGAGCAGTTCTTC	CASSYLGSAGAYNEQFF
.	TRBV6-2/TRBV6-3	TRBJ1-6	.	TGTGCCAGCAGTTACTGGGGGACATCCTATAATTCACCCCTCCACTTT	CASSYWGTSYNSPLHF
.	TRBV3-1	TRBJ1-1	few	TGTGCCAGCAGCCCCACGACAGGTTCCACTGAAGCTTTCTTT	CASSPTTGSTEAFF
TRBD1	TRBV29-1	TRBJ1-1	many	TGCAGCGTTGTTGGGACAGGGAACACTGAAGCTTTCTTT	CSVVGTGNTEAFF
.	TRBV29-1	TRBJ2-7	few	TGCAGCGCGGGCAGGGAGCACGAGCAGTACTTC	CSAGREHEQYF
.	TRBV7-9	TRBJ1-1	.	TGTGCCAGCAGCTTAAGGGAGTGGTCTGAAGCTTTCTTT	CASSLREWSEAFF
TRBD1	TRBV6-1	TRBJ2-7	.	TGTGCCAGCAGGGGGGGACAGGGGCCCTACGAGCAGTACTTC	CASRGGQGPYEQYF
TRBD2	TRBV20-1	TRBJ2-4	few	TGCAGTGCGTTTATTCCGGGACTAGCGAAAAACATTCAGTACTTC	CSAFIPGLAKNIQYF
.	TRBV29-1	TRBJ2-3	few	TGCAGCACCGTAACCGATACGCAGTATTTT	CSTVTDTQYF
TRBD2	TRBV20-1	TRBJ2-1	.	TGCAGTGCCCCGTCCCTAGCGGGGGAGGGCAATGAGCAGTTCTTC	CSAPSLAGEGNEQFF
TRBD1	TRBV6-2/TRBV6-3	TRBJ1-1	.	TGTGCCAGCAGAGGACAGGGTATGAACACTGAAGCTTTCTTT	CASRGQGMNTEAFF
.	TRBV4-1	TRBJ1-2	few	TGCGCCAGCAGCGAGGGAGACTATGGCTACACCTTC	CASSEGDYGYTF
.	TRBV9	TRBJ1-5	many	TGTGCCAGCAGCTTACGGCCCGATCAGCCCCAGCATTTT	CASSLRPDQPQHF
TRBD1	TRBV6-2/TRBV6-3	TRBJ2-7	few	TGTGCCAGCAGTGACCCGGGACAGGACTACGAGCAGTACTTC	CASSDPGQDYEQYF
.	TRBV7-2	TRBJ2-3	few	TGTGCCAGCGGACGGAGCACAGATACGCAGTATTTT	CASGRSTDTQYF
.	TRBV6-5	TRBJ2-3	once	TGTGCCAGCAGTTACTCGATTCAGGGGACCACAGATACGCAGTATTTT	CASSYSIQGTTDTQYF
.	TRBV20-1	TRBJ2-4	many	TGCAGTGCTAGAGATCCCAGGCCCAAAAACATTCAGTACTTC	CSARDPRPKNIQYF
.	TRBV12-3/TRBV12-4	TRBJ2-6	many	TGTGCCAGCAGTCCGGGACACTTCTCTGGGGCCAACGTCCTGACTTTC	CASSPGHFSGANVLTF
TRBD2	TRBV7-9	TRBJ2-1	many	TGTGCCAGCAGCCCGTCCCTGGCGGGAGATAATGAGCAGTTCTTC	CASSPSLAGDNEQFF
.	TRBV7-3	TRBJ1-1	few	TGTGCCAGCAGCCCGCAGATGAACACTGAAGCTTTCTTT	CASSPQMNTEAFF
TRBD2	TRBV6-5	TRBJ2-1	few	TGTGCCAGCAGTTTACATAGCGGGAGCTCCTACAATGAGCAGTTCTTC	CASSLHSGSSYNEQFF